This TCR beta chain was identified during a study of cytomegalovirus exposure and HLA in healthy donors. Overall study findings and caveats: Later on, an analysis showed TCR association rates differing by HLA locus, with DRB1 the most and HLA-C the fewest. Analyses of presence and absence presupposed an approximately uniform sequencing depth across donors. A list of around 160 TCR beta chains associated with cytomegalovirus was given. In an earlier analysis, about 87% or about 30%: the productive usage of most TCR beta V segments.

The primer mix had 60 Vbeta and 13 Jbeta primers. TCRdb's table, derived via immunoSEQ multiplex PCR, lists solely in-frame clones and lacks some. Among around 100,000 clones listed, 9.5% to 13% were seen once. A note on this clone: The antigen remains undetermined.

The sequence was obtained from a man in his forties in good health and CMV-seropositive. Sequenced sample: PBMCs.

This CDR3 is CASKQGITYEQYF. The DNA of the CDR3 is TGTGCCAGCAAGCAGGGGATAACCTACGAGCAGTACTTC. This sequence joins TRBV2 and TRBJ2-7; D perhaps matches TRBD1 (6 bases). With 7 bases removed from V and 2 bases from J, the gap between germline ends came to 12 bases. CDR1 is SNHLY, CDR2 FYNNEI, per germline. CDR3 size: 13 residues.